Presented here are 6 T cell receptor beta chains from one specimen sequenced in a study of blood T cells in healthy people across ages. PCR was performed a second time for about 7 to 12 cycles using a sample-barcoded 5' primer and a J-beta primer mix. TCRdb reprocessed the 5' RACE reads via MiXCR and lists one record per CDR3 protein. The sample yields 650,000 or so distinct CDR3 sequences, over 40% seen once. Sequenced input: blood. Source of these receptors: a woman aged 80 or older in good health.

The chain employs TRBV7-2 and TRBJ2-7; 10 positions match TRBD1. V lost 3 bases, J lost 7 bases, and 6 bases stayed unmatched. This CDR3 spans 14 amino acids. Germline V lookup: CDR1 SGHTA, CDR2 FQGNSA. The CDR3 DNA sequence: TGTGCCAGCAGCTTCGGCGGGACAGGGGAGGAGCAGTACTTC. Translated: CASSFGGTGEEQYF.

This clonotype occurred many times. The rearrangement uses TRBV20-1 and TRBJ2-4; D is unclear. The CDR3 consists of 11 residues. Trimming left V 2 bases short and J 11 bases short, with 10 bases between. The germline gives CDR1 DFQATT, CDR2 SNEGSKA (reference sequence). The CDR3 bases are TGCAGTGCTAGATCATTGGACGTTCAGTACTTC. Its translation: CSARSLDVQYF.

Many counts were recorded for this clonotype. The chain is built from TRBV6-5 and TRBJ2-3; TRBD2 matches 8 bases. The CDR3 extends over 15 amino acids. The germline gives CDR1 MNHEY, CDR2 SVGAGI. V was clipped by 5 bases and J by 6 bases; unmatched bases: 10. This CDR3 reads CASSLLPGGQDTQYF. CDR3 DNA: TGTGCCAGCAGTCTCCTCCCGGGGGGGCAGGATACGCAGTATTTT.

The chain has TRBV29-1 and TRBJ2-1, with 14 bases aligning to TRBD2. Trimming at V came to 7 bases and at J to 8 bases, leaving 7 bases not matched to a gene. Per the germline V gene, CDR1 is SQVTM and CDR2 is ANQGSEA. The CDR3 extends over 14 amino acids. This CDR3 is CSAQTSGRADEQFF. CDR3 DNA sequence: TGCAGCGCCCAGACTAGCGGGAGGGCCGATGAGCAGTTCTTC.

For this clonotype: Sequence at one end of the junction differs from germline and may be a read error. The chain links TRBV7-2 to TRBJ1-6; D gene ambiguous. The CDR3 has 18 amino acids. The germline gives CDR1 SGHTA, CDR2 FQGNSA. The CDR3 DNA sequence: TGTGCCAGCAGCCTAGCCGTGACCGCGAGCTCCTATAATTCACCCCTCCACTTT. Translating gives CASSLAVTASSYNSPLHF.

The chain recombines TRBV3-1 with TRBJ2-2; possibly TRBD2 for D (7 bases). Germline V CDR1 and CDR2: LGHDT, YNNKEL (reference sequence). V lost 1 base to trimming and J lost 7 bases, with 19 bases between them. The CDR3 runs to 17 residues. CDR3 residues: CASSQGYIGGRGGELFF. DNA for the CDR3: TGTGCCAGCAGCCAAGGGTACATCGGGGGGCGCGGCGGGGAGCTGTTTTTT.